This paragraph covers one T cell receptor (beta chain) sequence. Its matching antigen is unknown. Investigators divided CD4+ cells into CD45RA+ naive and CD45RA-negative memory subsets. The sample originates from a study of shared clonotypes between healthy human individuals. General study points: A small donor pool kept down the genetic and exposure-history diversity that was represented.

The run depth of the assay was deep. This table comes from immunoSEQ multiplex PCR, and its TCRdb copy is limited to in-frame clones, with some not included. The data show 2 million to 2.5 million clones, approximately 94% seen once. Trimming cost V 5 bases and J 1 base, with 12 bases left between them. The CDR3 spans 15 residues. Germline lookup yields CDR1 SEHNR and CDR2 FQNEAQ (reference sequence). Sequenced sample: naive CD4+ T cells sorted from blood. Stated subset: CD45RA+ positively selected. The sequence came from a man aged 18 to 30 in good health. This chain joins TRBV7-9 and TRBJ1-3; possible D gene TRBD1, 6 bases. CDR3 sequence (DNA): TGTGCCAGCAGCATCCGCGGACAGTCTGGAAACACCATATATTTT. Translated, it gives CASSIRGQSGNTIYF. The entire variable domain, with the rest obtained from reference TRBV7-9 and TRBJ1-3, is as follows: DTGVSQNPRHKITKRGQNVTFRCDPISEHNRLYWYRQTLGQGPEFLTYFQNEAQLEKSRLLSDRFSAERPKGSFSTLEIQRTEQGDSAMYLCASSIRGQSGNTIYFGEGSWLTVV.